The T cell receptor beta chain described here comes from a study of response to subunit inactivated influenza vaccine. TCRdb used MiXCR to reprocess the RT-PCR reads, holding one entry per CDR3 protein. The repertoire includes under 200,000 distinct CDR3 sequences, about 10% of them detected once, and around 33% sits in the top ten. The table lists this clonotype with a few counts. The antigen remains unidentified. The length of the CDR3 is 16 residues. V was clipped by 1 base and J by 1 base; unmatched bases: 8. In germline, CDR1 is SQVTM, CDR2 ANQGSEA. The study's findings and limits: Authors proposed each seasonal influenza vaccination draws in few new T cells.

The chain couples TRBV29-1 to TRBJ2-7, with TRBD2 identical over 9 bases. This receptor was taken from a man aged 45-69 years who received an inactivated influenza vaccine. Source: CD8+ T cells sorted from PBMCs, taken less than 30 months after vaccination. CDR3 DNA sequence: TGCAGCGTTGAAGTGGTAGCGGGAGCCCCTTCCTACGAGCAGTACTTC. It encodes CSVEVVAGAPSYEQYF.